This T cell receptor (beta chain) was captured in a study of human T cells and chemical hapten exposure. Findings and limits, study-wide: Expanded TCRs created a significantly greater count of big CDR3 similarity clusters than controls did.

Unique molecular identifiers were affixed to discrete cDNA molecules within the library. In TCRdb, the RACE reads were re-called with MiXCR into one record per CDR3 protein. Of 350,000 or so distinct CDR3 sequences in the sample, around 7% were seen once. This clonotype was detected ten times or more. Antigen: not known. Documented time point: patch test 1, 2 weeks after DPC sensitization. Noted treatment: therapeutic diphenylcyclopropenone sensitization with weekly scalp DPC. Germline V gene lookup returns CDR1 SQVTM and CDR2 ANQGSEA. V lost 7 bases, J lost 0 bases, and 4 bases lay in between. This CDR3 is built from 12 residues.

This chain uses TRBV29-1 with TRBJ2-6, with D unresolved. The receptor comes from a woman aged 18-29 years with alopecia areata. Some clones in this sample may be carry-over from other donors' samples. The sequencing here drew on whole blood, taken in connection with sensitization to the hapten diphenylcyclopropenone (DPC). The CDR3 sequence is CSATSGANVLTF. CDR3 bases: TGCAGCGCTACCTCTGGGGCCAACGTCCTGACTTTC.